One sample yielded the 32 T cell receptor beta chains listed below, sequenced in a study of T cell repertoires in ileal Crohn's disease. The table came from immunoSEQ multiplex PCR; TCRdb's copy has only in-frame clones and leaves some out. This sample yields 8,000 or so clones, of which over 70% are seen a single time; around 8.6% belongs to the top ten. The sequencing input was ileal tissue. The origin of the receptors is an adult with Crohn's disease.

This chain joins TRBV28 and TRBJ1-2; D gene unclear. V was trimmed by 5 bases and J by 5 bases, leaving 12 bases between them. CDR3 size: 13 residues. In germline, CDR1 is MDHEN, CDR2 SYDVKM. In nucleotides, the CDR3 is TGTGCCAGCAGTCCCCTTGCCCGGTATGGCTACACCTTC. The encoded protein is CASSPLARYGYTF.

This clone occurred a few times. The V gene is TRBV27, the J gene TRBJ2-5; D might be TRBD2 (6 bases). This CDR3 has 15 residues. In germline, CDR1 is MNHEY, CDR2 SMNVEV (reference sequence). V was trimmed by 3 bases and J by 5 bases, leaving 16 bases between them. DNA of the CDR3: TGTGCCAGCAGTTTCGCGGGACGCCGAGAGGAGACCCAGTACTTC. Its translation: CASSFAGRREETQYF.

The V and J genes are TRBV27 and TRBJ2-1; 7 bases agree with TRBD2. CDR1 and CDR2 (germline): MNHEY, SMNVEV (reference sequence). J lost 6 bases, V lost 4 bases, and 0 bases had no gene match. The CDR3 loop spans 12 amino acids. CDR3 DNA: TGTGCCAGCAGTTGGGAGGGCAATGAGCAGTTCTTC. Encoded protein: CASSWEGNEQFF.

This clone has a handful of counts. The chain recombines TRBV30 with TRBJ2-2; a possible D gene is TRBD2 (7 bases). This CDR3 is 15 amino acids long. The V and J ends lost 0 bases and 5 bases respectively, with 13 bases between them. Per germline, CDR1 GTSNPN and CDR2 SVGIG (reference sequence). CDR3 nucleotide sequence: TGTGCCTGGAGTGTAGGGGGGGCCTGGACCGGGGAGCTGTTTTTT. As protein: CAWSVGGAWTGELFF. The full variable domain, rest sourced from reference TRBV30 and TRBJ2-2, is SQTIHQWPATLVQPVGSPLSLECTVEGTSNPNLYWYRQAAGRGLQLLFYSVGIGQISSEVPQNLSASRPQDRQFILSSKKLLLSDSGFYLCAWSVGGAWTGELFFGEGSRLTVL.

The rearrangement joins TRBV29-1 to TRBJ2-7; no clear D gene. The CDR3 length is 12 residues. The germline V gene has CDR1 SQVTM and CDR2 ANQGSEA. V was cut by 1 base and J by 6 bases, with 10 bases left in between. The CDR3 sequence is CSVEVSLGEQYF. CDR3 DNA: TGCAGCGTTGAAGTCTCCCTCGGCGAGCAGTACTTC.

This clone was seen a single time. The rearrangement joins TRBV29-1 to TRBJ2-1; 15 bases match TRBD2. The CDR3 spans 13 residues. Looked up from germline, CDR1 is SQVTM and CDR2 is ANQGSEA. The trim removed 7 bases at V and 9 bases at J, leaving 4 bases unmatched. CDR3 sequence (DNA): TGCAGCGGCGGGACTAGCGGGGGGCGTGAGCAGTTCTTC. Protein product: CSGGTSGGREQFF.

The gene calls are TRBV13 and TRBJ2-1, with 8 positions matching TRBD2. Germline V gene lookup returns CDR1 PRHDT and CDR2 FYEKMQ (reference sequence). The length of the CDR3 is 16 residues. The V gene end was trimmed by 6 bases and the J gene end by 7 bases; junction bases not matched to a gene: 14. Here the CDR3 reads CASRLSSGTRRNEQFF. CDR3 nucleotides: TGTGCCAGCAGACTTTCATCCGGGACTAGGAGGAATGAGCAGTTCTTC.

The rearrangement joins TRBV28 to TRBJ2-5; 8 bases fit TRBD1. The J call may be incorrect, as the DNA end agrees better with TRBJ2-7. The CDR3 has 16 residues. Germline values: CDR1 MDHEN, CDR2 SYDVKM. CDR3 in DNA: TGTGCCAGCAGCTCCCCGGCGACAGGGGCCCTCCACGAGCAGTACTTC. It specifies CASSSPATGALHEQYF.

The chain links TRBV5-1 to TRBJ2-3, with 9 bases fitting TRBD2. The length of the CDR3 is 16 residues. CDR1 and CDR2 (germline): SGHRS, YFSETQ. J gave up 0 bases and V 8 bases, and 10 bases lay outside the gene matches. In DNA form, the CDR3 reads TGCGCCAGTCGGAGGAGCGGGGGGCCTAGCACAGATACGCAGTATTTT. It specifies CASRRSGGPSTDTQYF.

The chain is built from TRBV19 and TRBJ2-2, with D possibly matching TRBD1 (5 bases). Germline CDR1 and CDR2: LNHDA and SQIVND (reference sequence). The CDR3 runs to 18 residues. V was shortened by 1 base and J by 4 bases, with 19 bases between the two germline ends. The DNA for the CDR3 is TGTGCCAGTAGTATAGTTTCAGGTGGGGCTTCCCTCACCGGGGAGCTGTTTTTT. Amino acid sequence: CASSIVSGGASLTGELFF. The whole variable domain, filled in from reference TRBV19 and TRBJ2-2, reads DGGITQSPKYLFRKEGQNVTLSCEQNLNHDAMYWYRQDPGQGLRLIYYSQIVNDFQKGDIAEGYSVSREKKESFPLTVTSAQKNPTAFYLCASSIVSGGASLTGELFFGEGSRLTVL.

This clone appeared a few times. The chain carries TRBV19 and TRBJ2-5, with D possibly TRBD2 on 5 matching bases. V gave up 4 bases and J gave up 7 bases, with 10 bases separating them. CDR1 and CDR2 from the germline V gene are LNHDA and SQIVND (reference sequence). The CDR3 has 12 amino acids. The CDR3 DNA reads as TGTGCCAGTAGTACTAGCTGGGGGACCCAGTACTTC. Amino acid sequence: CASSTSWGTQYF.

This clone has a single count. The rearrangement uses TRBV9 and TRBJ1-3; D call uncertain. Germline V gene data show CDR1 as SGDLS and CDR2 as YYNGEE. V was trimmed by 3 bases and J by 0 bases, leaving 19 bases between them. The CDR3 is 18 residues long. The CDR3 DNA reads as TGTGCCAGCAGCGCTACGGGGTGGGCCCCTCGCTCTGGAAACACCATATATTTT. Protein sequence: CASSATGWAPRSGNTIYF.

The chain couples TRBV27 to TRBJ1-1; 8 bases are shared with TRBD1. Germline CDR1 MNHEY, CDR2 SMNVEV (reference sequence). The CDR3 contains 15 residues. J gave up 4 bases and V 2 bases, and 6 bases lay outside the gene matches. The CDR3 DNA is TGTGCCAGCAGTTTACGGACAGGGTGGGGCACTGAAGCTTTCTTT. Protein sequence: CASSLRTGWGTEAFF.

In this sample, this clone turned up a few times. This chain links TRBV7-2 with TRBJ1-2, with no clear D. V was trimmed by 10 bases and J by 2 bases, leaving 17 bases between them. There are 14 residues in the CDR3. Germline lookup yields CDR1 SGHTA and CDR2 FQGNSA. CDR3 sequence reads: CATLNLGGNYGYTF. The CDR3 nucleotides are TGTGCCACCCTCAACCTTGGAGGGAACTATGGCTACACCTTC.

The genes are TRBV11-2 and TRBJ1-1; D is possibly TRBD1 (5 bases). The CDR3 is 14 amino acids. Germline V gene lookup returns CDR1 SGHAT and CDR2 FQNNGV. Trimming cost V 1 base and J 2 bases, with 8 bases left between them. CDR3 sequence: CASSLVQGNTEAFF. CDR3 bases: TGTGCCAGCAGCTTAGTTCAGGGTAACACTGAAGCTTTCTTT.

This chain links TRBV12-5 with TRBJ2-5; TRBD2 matches 7 bases. The CDR3 consists of 15 residues. CDR1 LGHNT and CDR2 FRNRAP come from the germline V gene. The J segment lost 2 bases and the V segment lost 1 base, leaving 4 bases of the junction unmatched. The CDR3 protein is CASGLGGLQQETQYF. The CDR3 DNA follows: TGTGCTAGTGGTTTGGGGGGACTACAGCAAGAGACCCAGTACTTC.

CDR3 residues: CASSQEGELAVHTGELFF. The DNA of the CDR3 is TGCGCCAGCAGCCAAGAAGGGGAACTAGCGGTCCACACCGGGGAGCTGTTTTTT. The J gene is TRBJ2-2, the V gene TRBV4-3, with 8 bases fitting TRBD2. The CDR3 length is 18 residues. Germline values: CDR1 LGHNA, CDR2 YSLEER. V gave up 0 bases and J gave up 3 bases; unmatched junction bases: 9.

The rearrangement links TRBV7-2 to TRBJ2-7; TRBD2 might be the D (5 bases). This CDR3 has 15 amino acids. The V end was cut by 5 bases, the J end by 2 bases, with 16 bases between. Looked up from germline, CDR1 is SGHTA and CDR2 is FQGNSA. CDR3 bases: TGTGCCAGCAGCGCTGCTCGGGGAATTGCCTACGAGCAGTACTTC. Residues: CASSAARGIAYEQYF.

The V call is TRBV2, the J call TRBJ2-3; TRBD2 matches 10 bases. Germline lookup yields CDR1 SNHLY and CDR2 FYNNEI. J gave up 1 base and V 7 bases, and 2 bases lay outside the gene matches. There are 14 residues in the CDR3. DNA of the CDR3: TGTGCCAGCACCGGGACTAGCGGCACAGATACGCAGTATTTT. Translating it yields CASTGTSGTDTQYF.

This clone has a handful of counts. The chain carries TRBV5-4 and TRBJ2-2; unclear D gene. V dropped 0 bases and J dropped 1 base, with 10 bases sitting between them. CDR3 length: 16 amino acids. CDR1 is SGHNT, CDR2 YYREEE, per germline (reference sequence). CDR3 sequence (DNA): TGTGCCAGCAGCTTGGGGAGAGCAATGAACACCGGGGAGCTGTTTTTT. Its translation is CASSLGRAMNTGELFF. Together with reference TRBV5-4 and TRBJ2-2, the CDR3 gives the full variable domain: ETGVTQSPTHLIKTRGQQVTLRCSSQSGHNTVSWYQQALGQGPQFIFQYYREEENGRGNFPPRFSGLQFPNYSSELNVNALELDDSALYLCASSLGRAMNTGELFFGEGSRLTVL.

This chain uses TRBV9 with TRBJ2-2; perhaps TRBD2 as D (6 bases). V was clipped by 0 bases and J by 3 bases, with 9 bases between them. CDR3 size: 15 residues. Germline loops: CDR1 SGDLS, CDR2 YYNGEE. The CDR3 DNA follows: TGTGCCAGCAGCGTAGTTAGCGGACACACCGGGGAGCTGTTTTTT. This encodes CASSVVSGHTGELFF.

The chain carries TRBV19 and TRBJ1-2; 8 nucleotides agree with TRBD1. The germline V gene encodes CDR1 LNHDA and CDR2 SQIVND (reference sequence). The length of the CDR3 is 13 residues. After removal of 7 bases from V and 4 bases from J, the junction contained 5 bases not matched to a gene. CDR3 nucleotides: TGTGCCAGTACCAGGGGGCGGGCCTATGGCTACACCTTC. As protein: CASTRGRAYGYTF.

The chain uses TRBV15 and TRBJ1-1, with D uncertain. This CDR3 spans 16 amino acids. Per germline, CDR1 LNHNV and CDR2 YYDKDF (reference sequence). V was trimmed by 1 base and J by 6 bases, leaving 18 bases between them. The CDR3 here is CATSRGDRESFPEAFF. As DNA, the CDR3 is TGTGCCACCAGCAGAGGGGATCGGGAGAGTTTTCCTGAAGCTTTCTTT.

This clone was recorded a few times. The chain is built from TRBV30 and TRBJ1-5; a possible D gene is TRBD1 (5 bases). The V gene lost 2 bases and the J gene lost 4 bases, with 12 bases spanning the gap. The CDR3 is 14 amino acids. Germline V CDR1 and CDR2: GTSNPN, SVGIG (reference sequence). The CDR3 protein is CAWSQGNRNQPQHF. The CDR3 DNA reads as TGTGCCTGGAGTCAGGGAAATAGAAATCAGCCCCAGCATTTT.

By frequency in the sample, this clone is medium-sized. V is TRBV29-1 and J is TRBJ1-1; unclear D gene. The CDR3 has 14 residues. V shed 4 bases and J shed 6 bases, with 18 bases lying between them. Germline V gene sequence: CDR1 SQVTM, CDR2 ANQGSEA. The CDR3 sequence is CSVAVGVTSAEAFF. As DNA, the CDR3 is TGCAGCGTTGCGGTCGGGGTAACCAGCGCTGAAGCTTTCTTT.

The rearrangement links TRBV4-3 to TRBJ1-2; D unclear. CDR3 length: 14 amino acids. The V end was cut by 2 bases, the J end by 8 bases, with 15 bases between. Looked up from germline, CDR1 is LGHNA and CDR2 is YSLEER. CDR3 loop: CASSQSEGSYGYTF. The CDR3 nucleotides are TGCGCCAGCAGCCAAAGCGAGGGCAGCTACGGCTACACCTTC.

The V call is TRBV5-4, the J call TRBJ1-1; 7 bases are shared with TRBD1. Trimming removed 3 bases from V and 2 bases from J; junction bases left unmatched: 13. CDR1 is SGHNT, CDR2 YYREEE, per germline (reference sequence). The CDR3 spans 17 residues. CDR3 loop: CASSSGQARGKNTEAFF. CDR3 coding DNA: TGTGCCAGCAGCTCTGGACAGGCAAGGGGGAAAAACACTGAAGCTTTCTTT.

This sequence joins TRBV5-4 and TRBJ2-2; the match to TRBD2 covers 11 bases. The CDR3 loop spans 15 amino acids. V shed 3 bases and J 5 bases; nucleotides not matched to a gene: 3. The germline V gene has CDR1 SGHNT and CDR2 YYREEE (reference sequence). In nucleotides, the CDR3 is TGTGCCAGCAGCTATAGCGGGGGGGGGACCGGGGAGCTGTTTTTT. Its protein is CASSYSGGGTGELFF.

This clone occurred once. The genes are TRBV15 and TRBJ1-1; D is uncertain. Looked up from germline, CDR1 is LNHNV and CDR2 is YYDKDF (reference sequence). The CDR3 has 13 residues. V dropped 6 bases and J dropped 8 bases, with 16 bases sitting between them. CDR3 amino acids: CATRHLPFSEAFF. The CDR3 DNA is TGTGCCACCAGGCATCTCCCCTTTAGCGAAGCTTTCTTT.

The rearrangement uses TRBV4-2 and TRBJ2-7, with TRBD1 as a possible D gene (7 bases). This CDR3 has 15 amino acids. Germline lookup yields CDR1 LGHNA and CDR2 YNFKEQ. V was cut by 1 base and J by 7 bases, with 17 bases left in between. The CDR3 coding sequence is TGTGCCAGCAGCCAAGCCACATCAGGGGGGAGGGAGCAGTACTTC. Protein: CASSQATSGGREQYF.

The CDR3 nucleotides read TGCGCCAGCAGTTTACAGGGAAGTCAGCCCCAGCATTTT. It specifies CASSLQGSQPQHF. The chain employs TRBV10-2 and TRBJ1-5; tentatively, D is TRBD1 (6 bases). V lost 5 bases and J 6 bases, leaving 11 bases between the germline ends. CDR1 is WSHSY, CDR2 SAAADI, per germline. The CDR3 is 13 residues long.

The genes are TRBV6-5 and TRBJ1-1; D gene ambiguous. Trimming removed 3 bases at V and 1 base at J, with 6 bases between. Germline loops: CDR1 MNHEY, CDR2 SVGAGI. The CDR3 has 13 amino acids. CDR3 protein: CASSYVQNTEAFF. DNA of the CDR3: TGTGCCAGCAGTTATGTTCAGAACACTGAAGCTTTCTTT.